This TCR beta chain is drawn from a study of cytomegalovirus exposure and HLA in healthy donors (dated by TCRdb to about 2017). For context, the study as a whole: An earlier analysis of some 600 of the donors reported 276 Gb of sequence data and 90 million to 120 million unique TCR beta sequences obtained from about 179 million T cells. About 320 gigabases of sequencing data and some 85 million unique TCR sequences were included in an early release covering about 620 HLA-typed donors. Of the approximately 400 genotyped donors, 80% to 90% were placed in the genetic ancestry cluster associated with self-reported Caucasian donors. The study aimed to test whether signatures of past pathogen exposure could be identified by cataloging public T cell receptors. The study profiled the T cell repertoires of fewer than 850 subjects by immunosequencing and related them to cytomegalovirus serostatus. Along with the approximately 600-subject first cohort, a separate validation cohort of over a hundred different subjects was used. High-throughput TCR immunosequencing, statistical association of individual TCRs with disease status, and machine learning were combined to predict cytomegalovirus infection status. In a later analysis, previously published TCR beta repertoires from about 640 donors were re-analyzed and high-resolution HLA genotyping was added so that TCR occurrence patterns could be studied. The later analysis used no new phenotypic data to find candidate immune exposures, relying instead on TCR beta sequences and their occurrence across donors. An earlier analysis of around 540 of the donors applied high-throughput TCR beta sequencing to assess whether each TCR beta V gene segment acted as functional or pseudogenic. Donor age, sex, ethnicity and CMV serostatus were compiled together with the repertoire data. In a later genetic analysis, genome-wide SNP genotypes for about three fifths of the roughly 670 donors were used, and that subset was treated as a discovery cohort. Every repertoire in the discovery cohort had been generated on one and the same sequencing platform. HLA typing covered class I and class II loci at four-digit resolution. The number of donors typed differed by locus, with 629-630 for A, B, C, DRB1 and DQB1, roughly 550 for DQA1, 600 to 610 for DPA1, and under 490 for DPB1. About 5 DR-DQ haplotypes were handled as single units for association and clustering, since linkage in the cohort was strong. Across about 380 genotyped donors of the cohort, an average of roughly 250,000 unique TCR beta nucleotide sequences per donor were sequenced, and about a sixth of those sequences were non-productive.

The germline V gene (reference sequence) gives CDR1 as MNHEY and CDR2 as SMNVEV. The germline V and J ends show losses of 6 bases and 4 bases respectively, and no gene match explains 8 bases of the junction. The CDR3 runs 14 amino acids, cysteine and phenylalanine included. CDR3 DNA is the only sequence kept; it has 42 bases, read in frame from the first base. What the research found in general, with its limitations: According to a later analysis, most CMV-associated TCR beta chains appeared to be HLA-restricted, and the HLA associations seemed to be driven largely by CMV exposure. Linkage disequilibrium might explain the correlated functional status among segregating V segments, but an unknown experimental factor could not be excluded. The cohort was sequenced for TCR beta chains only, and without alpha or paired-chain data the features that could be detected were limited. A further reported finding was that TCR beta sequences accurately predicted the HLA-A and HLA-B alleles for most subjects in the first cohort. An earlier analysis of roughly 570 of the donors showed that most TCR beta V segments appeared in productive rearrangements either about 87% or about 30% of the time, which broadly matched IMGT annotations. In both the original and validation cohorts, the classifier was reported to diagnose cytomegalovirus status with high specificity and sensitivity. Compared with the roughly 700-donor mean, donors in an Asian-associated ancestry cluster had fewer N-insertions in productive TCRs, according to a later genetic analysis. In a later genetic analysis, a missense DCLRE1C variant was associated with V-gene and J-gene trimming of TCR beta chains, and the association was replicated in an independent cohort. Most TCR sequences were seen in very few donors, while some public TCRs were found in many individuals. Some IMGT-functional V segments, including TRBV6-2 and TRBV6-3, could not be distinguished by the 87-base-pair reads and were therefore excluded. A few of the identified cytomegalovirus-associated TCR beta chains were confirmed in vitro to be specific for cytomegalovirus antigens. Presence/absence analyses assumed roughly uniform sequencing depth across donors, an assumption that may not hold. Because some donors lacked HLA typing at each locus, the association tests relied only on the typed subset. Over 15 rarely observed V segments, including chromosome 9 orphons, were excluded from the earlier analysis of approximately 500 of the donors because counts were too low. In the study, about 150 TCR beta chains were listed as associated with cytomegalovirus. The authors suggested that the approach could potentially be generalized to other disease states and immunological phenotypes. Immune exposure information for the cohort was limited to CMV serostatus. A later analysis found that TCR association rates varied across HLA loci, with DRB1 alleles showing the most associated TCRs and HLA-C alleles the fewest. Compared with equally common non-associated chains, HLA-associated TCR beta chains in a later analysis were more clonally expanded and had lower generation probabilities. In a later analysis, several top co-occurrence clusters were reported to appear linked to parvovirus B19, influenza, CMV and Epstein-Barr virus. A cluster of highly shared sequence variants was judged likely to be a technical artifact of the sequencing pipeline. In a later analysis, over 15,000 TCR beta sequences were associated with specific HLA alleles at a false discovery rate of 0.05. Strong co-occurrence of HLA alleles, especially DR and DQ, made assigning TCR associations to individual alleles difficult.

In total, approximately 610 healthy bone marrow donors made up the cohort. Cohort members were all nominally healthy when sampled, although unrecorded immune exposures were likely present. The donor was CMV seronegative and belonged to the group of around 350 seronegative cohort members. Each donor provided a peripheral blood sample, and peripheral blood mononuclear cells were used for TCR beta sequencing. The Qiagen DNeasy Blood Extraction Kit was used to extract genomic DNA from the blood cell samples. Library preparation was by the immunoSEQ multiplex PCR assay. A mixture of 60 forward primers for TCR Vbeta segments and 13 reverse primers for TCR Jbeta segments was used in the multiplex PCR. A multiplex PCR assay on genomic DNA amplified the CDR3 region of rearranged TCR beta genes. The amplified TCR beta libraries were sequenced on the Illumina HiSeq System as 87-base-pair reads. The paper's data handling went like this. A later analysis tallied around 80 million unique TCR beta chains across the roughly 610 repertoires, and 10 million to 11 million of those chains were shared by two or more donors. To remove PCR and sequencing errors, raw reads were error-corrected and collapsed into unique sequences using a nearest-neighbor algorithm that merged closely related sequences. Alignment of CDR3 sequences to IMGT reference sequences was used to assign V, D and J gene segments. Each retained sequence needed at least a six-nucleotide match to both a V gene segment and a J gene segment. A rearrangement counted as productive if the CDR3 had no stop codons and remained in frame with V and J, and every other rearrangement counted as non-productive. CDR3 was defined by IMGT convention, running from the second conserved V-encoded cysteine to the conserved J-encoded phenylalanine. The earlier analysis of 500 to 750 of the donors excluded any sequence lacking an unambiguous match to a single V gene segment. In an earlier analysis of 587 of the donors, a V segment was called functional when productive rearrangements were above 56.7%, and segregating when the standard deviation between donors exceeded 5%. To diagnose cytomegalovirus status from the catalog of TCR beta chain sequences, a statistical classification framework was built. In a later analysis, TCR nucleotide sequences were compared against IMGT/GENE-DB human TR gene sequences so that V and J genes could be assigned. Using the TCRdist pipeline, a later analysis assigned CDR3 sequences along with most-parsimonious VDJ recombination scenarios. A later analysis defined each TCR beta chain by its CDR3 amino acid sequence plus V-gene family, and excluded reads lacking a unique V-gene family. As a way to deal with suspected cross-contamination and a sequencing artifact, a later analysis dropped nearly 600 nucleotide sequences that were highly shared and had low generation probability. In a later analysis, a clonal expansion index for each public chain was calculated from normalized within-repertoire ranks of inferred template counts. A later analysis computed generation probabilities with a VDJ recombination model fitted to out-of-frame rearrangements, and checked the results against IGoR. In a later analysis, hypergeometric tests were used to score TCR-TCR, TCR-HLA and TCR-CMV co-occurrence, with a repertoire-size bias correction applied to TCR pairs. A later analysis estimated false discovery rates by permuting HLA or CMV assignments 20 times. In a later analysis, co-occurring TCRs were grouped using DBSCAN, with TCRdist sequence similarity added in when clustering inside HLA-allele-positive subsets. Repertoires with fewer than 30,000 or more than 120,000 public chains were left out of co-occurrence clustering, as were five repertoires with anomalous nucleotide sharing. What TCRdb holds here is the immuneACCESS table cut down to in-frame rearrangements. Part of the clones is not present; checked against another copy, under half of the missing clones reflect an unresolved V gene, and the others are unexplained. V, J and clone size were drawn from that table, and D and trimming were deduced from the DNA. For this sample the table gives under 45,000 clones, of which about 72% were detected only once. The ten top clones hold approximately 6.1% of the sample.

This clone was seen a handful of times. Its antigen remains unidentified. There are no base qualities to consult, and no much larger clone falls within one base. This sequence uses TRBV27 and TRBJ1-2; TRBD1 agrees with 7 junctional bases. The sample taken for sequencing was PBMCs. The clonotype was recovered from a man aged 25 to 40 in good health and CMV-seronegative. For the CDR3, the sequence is CASSRRTGLYGYTF. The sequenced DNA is TGTGCCAGCAGCCGGAGGACAGGCCTCTATGGCTACACCTTC.